This TCR beta chain was sequenced for a study of cytomegalovirus exposure and HLA in healthy donors. Study in general: The Caucasian-associated ancestry cluster contained approximately 81% of the approximately 400 genotyped donors. Study-wide points: An analysis that came later showed most CMV-associated TCR beta chains appearing HLA-restricted. Altogether, some 170 TCR beta chains were recorded as cytomegalovirus-associated. Later analysis placed DRB1 highest and HLA-C lowest in TCR association rates, which differed by HLA locus.

On this clone: Its antigen remains unknown.

Primers: 60 Vbeta forward and 13 Jbeta reverse. Sequenced by immunoSEQ multiplex PCR; TCRdb stores in-frame clones only, minus some. The repertoire table contains tens of thousands of clones. The CDR3 has 15 amino acids. Per the germline V gene, CDR1 is SGHTA and CDR2 is FQGTGA. The V segment lost 5 bases and the J segment 7 bases; nucleotides outside the gene matches: 8. Sequencing used PBMCs. The origin of this receptor is a woman aged 35 to 49 in good health and CMV-seronegative. This sequence joins TRBV7-3 and TRBJ2-1; 10 nucleotides match TRBD2. This chain's CDR3 is CASSRKSGGANEQFF. As DNA, the CDR3 is TGTGCCAGCAGCCGAAAAAGCGGGGGGGCAAATGAGCAGTTCTTC.